The T cell receptor beta chain under discussion was sequenced for a study of control samples from healthy donors and cancer patients. TCRdb keeps only in-frame clones here, not all; method: immunoSEQ multiplex PCR. Of about 160,000 clones listed, roughly 94% were seen once; the top ten hold around 13%. The TCR sequence derives from a man between 60 and 70 years old with colorectal cancer. The sequencing input was PBMCs.

CDR3 sequence (DNA): TGTGCCTGGAGTACAGGACAACCCCCCGAAAAACTGTTTTTT. It is translated as CAWSTGQPPEKLFF. The chain combines TRBV30 with TRBJ1-4; D might be TRBD1 (5 bases). CDR1 GTSNPN and CDR2 SVGIG come from the germline V gene (reference sequence). CDR3 length equals 14 residues. Trimming removed 2 bases at V and 8 bases at J, with 15 bases between.